These 21 T cell receptor beta chains were all obtained from the same sample, sequenced in a study of blood T cell repertoires in COVID-19. The method was immunoSEQ multiplex PCR; TCRdb's version includes in-frame clones alone and lacks a portion of them. Of 170,000 or so clones in the sample, more than 80% are singletons; the top ten hold 6.2%. Input material: PBMCs or T cells enriched from blood (not recorded which). Receptors originate from a man in his forties who had recovered from COVID-19.

The table lists this clone with a few counts. This chain joins TRBV5-6 and TRBJ1-2; D is unclear. Germline CDR1 SGHDT, CDR2 YYEEEE. CDR3 size: 13 residues. V was clipped by 3 bases and J by 7 bases, with 13 bases between them. CDR3 in amino acids: CASSSWAHGGYTF. DNA for the CDR3: TGTGCCAGCAGCTCTTGGGCCCACGGTGGCTACACCTTC. Supplemented by reference TRBV5-6 and TRBJ1-2, the full variable domain reads DAGVTQSPTHLIKTRGQQVTLRCSPKSGHDTVSWYQQALGQGPQFIFQYYEEEERQRGNFPDRFSGHQFPNYSSELNVNALLLGDSALYLCASSSWAHGGYTFGSGTRLTVV.

CDR3 nucleotides: TGTGCCAGCAGTGTTATCGGACTTCGGGGTGAAGCTTTCTTT. The encoded protein is CASSVIGLRGEAFF. This chain joins TRBV2 and TRBJ1-1; no reliable D call. The germline V and J ends were trimmed by 4 bases and 7 bases, with 16 bases remaining between them. Per the germline V gene, CDR1 is SNHLY and CDR2 is FYNNEI. The CDR3 length is 14 residues.

The gene calls are TRBV12-3 or TRBV12-4 and TRBJ1-1; maybe TRBD1 (5 bases). CDR3 length: 13 amino acids. V was shortened by 7 bases and J by 1 base, with 10 bases between the two germline ends. CDR3 DNA sequence: TGTGCCAGCACCAGGGCCGGGAACACTGAAGCTTTCTTT. The encoded protein is CASTRAGNTEAFF.

V gene TRBV5-1 combines with J gene TRBJ2-5; 8 nucleotides match TRBD1. V was pared by 4 bases and J by 3 bases, with 5 bases of the junction left unmatched. The CDR3 is 14 residues long. Germline V gives CDR1 SGHRS, CDR2 YFSETQ. For the CDR3, the DNA is TGCGCCAGCAGCCCACAGACAGGGGAAGAGACCCAGTACTTC. Residues: CASSPQTGEETQYF.

The J gene is TRBJ2-1, the V gene TRBV19; 10 bases agree with TRBD1. The CDR3 length is 14 residues. Per the germline V gene, CDR1 is LNHDA and CDR2 is SQIVND (reference sequence). J was trimmed by 7 bases and V by 10 bases; bases with no gene match: 10. The CDR3 DNA follows: TGTGCCACTAAGACAGGGGGCAATAGGAATGAGCAGTTCTTC. Amino acids: CATKTGGNRNEQFF.

The DNA for the CDR3 is TGTGCCAGCTCACACCCGGGGAGCCAAGAGACCCAGTACTTC. As protein: CASSHPGSQETQYF. The chain carries TRBV5-4 and TRBJ2-5; D perhaps matches TRBD2 (5 bases). The CDR3 has 14 residues. The germline V gene has CDR1 SGHNT and CDR2 YYREEE (reference sequence). V was pared by 7 bases and J by 1 base, with 14 bases between. Looking up the rest from reference TRBV5-4 and TRBJ2-5 gives the full variable domain: ETGVTQSPTHLIKTRGQQVTLRCSSQSGHNTVSWYQQALGQGPQFIFQYYREEENGRGNFPPRFSGLQFPNYSSELNVNALELDDSALYLCASSHPGSQETQYFGPGTRLLVL.

In regard to this clone: At the DNA level, this CDR3 is encoded by other sequences in the same sample as well. CDR3 nucleotide sequence: TGTGCCAGCAGCTTATCCACCTCAGGGTCCTACGAGCAGTACTTC. Its protein product is CASSLSTSGSYEQYF. V gene TRBV11-2 combines with J gene TRBJ2-7, with a tentative D call TRBD1 (5 bases). V was pared by 2 bases and J by 1 base, with 12 bases between. The CDR3 spans 15 residues. Germline V gene sequence: CDR1 SGHAT, CDR2 FQNNGV.

The J gene is TRBJ1-2, the V gene TRBV6-5; TRBD1 aligns across 7 bases. J lost 3 bases, V lost 11 bases, and 6 bases had no gene match. The CDR3 has 12 amino acids. Germline V gives CDR1 MNHEY, CDR2 SVGAGI. For the CDR3, the DNA is TGTGCCGTCAGACAGGGCCACTATGGCTACACCTTC. Amino acid sequence: CAVRQGHYGYTF.

The J gene is TRBJ1-3, the V gene TRBV7-9; possible D gene TRBD1, 5 bases. The germline CDR1 and CDR2 sequences are SEHNR and FQNEAQ (reference sequence). Trimming cost V 6 bases and J 0 bases, with 9 bases left between them. The CDR3 has 14 amino acids. The chain's CDR3 is CASSSGLSGNTIYF. The DNA of the CDR3 is TGTGCCAGCAGTTCGGGACTCTCTGGAAACACCATATATTTT.

The chain couples TRBV3-1 (or the pseudogene TRBV3-2) to TRBJ1-2; 7 bases align to TRBD1. V was clipped by 1 base and J by 5 bases; unmatched bases: 4. CDR3 size: 14 residues. The germline CDR1 and CDR2 sequences are LGHDT and YNNKEL (reference sequence). This CDR3 reads CASSQGQGGYGYTF. CDR3 nucleotides: TGTGCCAGCAGCCAAGGACAGGGAGGTTATGGCTACACCTTC.

This rearrangement joins TRBV5-1 to TRBJ2-5; maybe TRBD2 (6 bases). Trimming pared 5 bases from V and 1 base from J, leaving 12 bases between. Looked up from germline, CDR1 is SGHRS and CDR2 is YFSETQ. The CDR3 loop spans 14 amino acids. The CDR3 region is CASREGGTQETQYF. The CDR3 DNA reads as TGCGCCAGCAGAGAAGGAGGGACCCAAGAGACCCAGTACTTC.

The chain uses TRBV12-3 or TRBV12-4 and TRBJ1-2, with 7 nucleotides matching TRBD1. The V gene end was trimmed by 6 bases and the J gene end by 4 bases; junction bases not matched to a gene: 5. The CDR3 runs 13 residues. The CDR3 is CASSMGQLYGYTF. As DNA, the CDR3 is TGTGCCAGCAGCATGGGACAGCTCTATGGCTACACCTTC.

The CDR3 sequence is CASSLPTGGAFF. CDR3 in DNA: TGTGCCAGCAGCTTGCCTACAGGGGGTGCTTTCTTT. The genes are TRBV5-4 and TRBJ1-1; 8 bases fit TRBD1. Per germline, CDR1 SGHNT and CDR2 YYREEE (reference sequence). The CDR3 is 12 amino acids. V was pared by 1 base and J by 11 bases, with 4 bases of the junction left unmatched.

This clone came up a few times. The chain is built from TRBV19 and TRBJ1-1; the D gene is possibly TRBD1 (6 bases). V was trimmed by 10 bases and J by 4 bases, leaving 16 bases between them. The germline CDR1 and CDR2 sequences are LNHDA and SQIVND (reference sequence). There are 13 residues in the CDR3. The CDR3 sequence is CATSTGRTTEAFF. The CDR3 bases are TGTGCCACCTCCACAGGGAGAACCACTGAAGCTTTCTTT.

This clone has a single count. The V gene is TRBV5-1, the J gene TRBJ2-7; 7 nucleotides line up with TRBD1. CDR3 length equals 12 residues. Germline loops: CDR1 SGHRS, CDR2 YFSETQ. The ends lost 4 bases at V and 6 bases at J; junction bases unmatched: 4. The chain's CDR3 is CASSITGVEQYF. DNA for the CDR3: TGCGCCAGCAGCATAACAGGGGTCGAGCAGTACTTC.

J is TRBJ1-1 and V is TRBV6-5; 7 bases line up with TRBD1. The CDR3 consists of 14 residues. V shed 7 bases, J shed 3 bases, and the junction held 8 bases outside the gene matches. The V gene's germline CDR1 is MNHEY and CDR2 SVGAGI. The CDR3 region has the DNA TGTGCCAGCACCCTGGACAGGAGCGACACTGAAGCTTTCTTT. This encodes CASTLDRSDTEAFF.

This clone was counted a few times. The chain recombines TRBV4-1 with TRBJ2-7; D is possibly TRBD1 (5 bases). The CDR3 is 12 amino acids. Germline values: CDR1 MGHRA, CDR2 YSYEKL. V shed 3 bases and J shed 12 bases, with 15 bases lying between them. DNA of the CDR3: TGCGCCAGCAGCCAGGCTGGTGGGGCGCCGTACTTC. Its translation is CASSQAGGAPYF.

The chain is built from TRBV9 and TRBJ1-2; no definite D call. Trimming pared 0 bases from V and 6 bases from J, leaving 12 bases between. CDR3 length: 14 residues. The germline V gene has CDR1 SGDLS and CDR2 YYNGEE. CDR3 sequence reads: CASSVDQAAHGYTF. The CDR3 DNA is TGTGCCAGCAGCGTAGATCAGGCAGCCCATGGCTACACCTTC.

The chain has TRBV27 and TRBJ2-1; TRBD2 matches 12 bases. Germline lookup yields CDR1 MNHEY and CDR2 SMNVEV (reference sequence). This CDR3 comprises 17 residues. The ends lost 5 bases at V and 3 bases at J; junction bases unmatched: 8. CDR3 in amino acids: CASSPRLAGVVYNEQFF. The CDR3 nucleotides read TGTGCCAGCAGTCCCCGACTAGCGGGAGTTGTCTACAATGAGCAGTTCTTC.

The gene calls are TRBV10-3 and TRBJ2-2; TRBD1 is a possible D gene (5 bases). Germline V gives CDR1 ENHRY, CDR2 SYGVKD. The CDR3 spans 16 residues. With 0 bases removed from V and 7 bases from J, the gap between germline ends came to 15 bases. The CDR3 nucleotides read TGTGCCATCAGTGAGTCTAGTCGCCAGGGCGGCGGGGAGCTGTTTTTT. It encodes CAISESSRQGGGELFF.

The chain uses TRBV27 and TRBJ2-1, with D perhaps matching TRBD1 (6 bases). Germline-derived CDR1 and CDR2 are MNHEY and SMNVEV (reference sequence). The CDR3 contains 12 residues. The ends were cut back, 3 bases at V and 7 bases at J, with 7 bases in the middle. This CDR3 is CASSFTGNEQFF. Written as DNA, the CDR3 is TGTGCCAGCAGTTTTACAGGGAATGAGCAGTTCTTC.